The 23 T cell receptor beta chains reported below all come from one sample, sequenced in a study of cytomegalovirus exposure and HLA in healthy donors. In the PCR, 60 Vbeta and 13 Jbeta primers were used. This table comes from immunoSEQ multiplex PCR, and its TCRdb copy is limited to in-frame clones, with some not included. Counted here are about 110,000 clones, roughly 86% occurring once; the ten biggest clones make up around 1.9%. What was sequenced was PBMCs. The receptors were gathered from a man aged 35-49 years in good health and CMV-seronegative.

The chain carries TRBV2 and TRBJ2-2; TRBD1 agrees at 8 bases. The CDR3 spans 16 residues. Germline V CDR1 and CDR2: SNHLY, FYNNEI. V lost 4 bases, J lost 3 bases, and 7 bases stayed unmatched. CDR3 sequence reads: CASSGWTGMDTGELFF. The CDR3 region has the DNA TGTGCCAGCAGTGGGTGGACAGGGATGGACACCGGGGAGCTGTTTTTT. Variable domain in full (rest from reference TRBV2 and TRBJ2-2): EPEVTQTPSHQVTQMGQEVILRCVPISNHLYFYWYRQILGQKVEFLVSFYNNEISEKSEIFDDQFSVERPDGSNFTLKIRSTKLEDSAMYFCASSGWTGMDTGELFFGEGSRLTVL.

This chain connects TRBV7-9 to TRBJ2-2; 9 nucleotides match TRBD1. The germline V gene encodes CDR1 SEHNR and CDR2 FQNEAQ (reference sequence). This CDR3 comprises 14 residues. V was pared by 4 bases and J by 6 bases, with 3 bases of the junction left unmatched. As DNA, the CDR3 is TGTGCCAGCAGCTGGGACAGGGTGTCCGGGGAGCTGTTTTTT. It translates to CASSWDRVSGELFF.

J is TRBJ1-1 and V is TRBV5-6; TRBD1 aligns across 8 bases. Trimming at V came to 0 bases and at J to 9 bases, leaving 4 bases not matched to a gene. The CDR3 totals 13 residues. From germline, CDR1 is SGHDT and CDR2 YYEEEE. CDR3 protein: CASSLGGQAQAFF. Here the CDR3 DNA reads TGTGCCAGCAGCTTGGGGGGACAGGCACAAGCTTTCTTT.

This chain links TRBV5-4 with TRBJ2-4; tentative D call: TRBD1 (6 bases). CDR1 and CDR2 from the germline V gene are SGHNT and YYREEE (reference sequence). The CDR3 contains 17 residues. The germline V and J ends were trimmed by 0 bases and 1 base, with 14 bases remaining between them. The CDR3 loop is CASSLGGGRAAKNIQYF. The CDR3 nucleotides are TGTGCCAGCAGCTTGGGTGGGGGCCGGGCTGCCAAAAACATTCAGTACTTC.

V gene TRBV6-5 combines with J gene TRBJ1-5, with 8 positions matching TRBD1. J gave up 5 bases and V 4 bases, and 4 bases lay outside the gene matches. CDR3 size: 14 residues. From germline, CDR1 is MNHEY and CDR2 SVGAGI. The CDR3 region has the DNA TGTGCCAGCAGTTCGAGACAGGGGCATCAGCCCCAGCATTTT. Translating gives CASSSRQGHQPQHF.

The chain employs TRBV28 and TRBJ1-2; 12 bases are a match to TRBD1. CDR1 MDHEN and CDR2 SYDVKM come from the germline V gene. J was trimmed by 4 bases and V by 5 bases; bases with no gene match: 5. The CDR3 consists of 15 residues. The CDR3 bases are TGTGCCAGCAGTCTCCCGGGACAGGGGGCCTATGGCTACACCTTC. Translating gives CASSLPGQGAYGYTF.

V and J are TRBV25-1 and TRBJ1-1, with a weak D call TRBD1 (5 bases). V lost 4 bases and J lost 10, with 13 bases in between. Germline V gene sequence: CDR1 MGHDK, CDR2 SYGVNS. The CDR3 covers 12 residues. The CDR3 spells CASSGRGASAFF. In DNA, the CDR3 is TGTGCCAGCAGTGGGAGGGGAGCGTCAGCTTTCTTT.

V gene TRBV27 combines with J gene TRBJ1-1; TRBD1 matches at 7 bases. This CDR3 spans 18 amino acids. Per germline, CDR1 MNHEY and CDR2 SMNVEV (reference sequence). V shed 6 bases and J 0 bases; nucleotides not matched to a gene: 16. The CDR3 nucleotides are TGTGCCAGCAGACAAGTAGGGGGACAGAGACCTCTGAACACTGAAGCTTTCTTT. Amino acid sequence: CASRQVGGQRPLNTEAFF.

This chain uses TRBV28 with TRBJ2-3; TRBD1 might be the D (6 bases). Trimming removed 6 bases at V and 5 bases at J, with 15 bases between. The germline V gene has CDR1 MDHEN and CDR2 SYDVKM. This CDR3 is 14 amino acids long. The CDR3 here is CASRRTVNEDTQYF. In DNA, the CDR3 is TGTGCCAGCAGAAGGACAGTGAATGAAGATACGCAGTATTTT.

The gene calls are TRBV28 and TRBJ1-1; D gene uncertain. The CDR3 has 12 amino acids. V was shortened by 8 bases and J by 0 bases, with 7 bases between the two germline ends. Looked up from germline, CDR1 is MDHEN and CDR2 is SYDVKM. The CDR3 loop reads CASRDLNTEAFF. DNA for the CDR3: TGTGCCAGCCGGGATTTGAACACTGAAGCTTTCTTT.

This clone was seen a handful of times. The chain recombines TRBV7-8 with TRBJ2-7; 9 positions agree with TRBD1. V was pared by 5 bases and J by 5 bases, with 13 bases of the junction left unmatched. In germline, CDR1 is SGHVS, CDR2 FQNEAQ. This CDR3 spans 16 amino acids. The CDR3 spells CASSQWGDRDPHEQYF. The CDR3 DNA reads TGTGCCAGCAGCCAATGGGGGGACAGGGACCCCCACGAGCAGTACTTC.

The CDR3 sequence is CASSLQGAANEKLFF. CDR3 sequence (DNA): TGCGCCAGCAGCCTACAGGGGGCGGCTAATGAAAAACTGTTTTTT. This chain uses TRBV5-1 with TRBJ1-4; 9 bases agree with TRBD1. V lost 4 bases to trimming and J lost 3 bases; unmatched junction nucleotides: 4. This CDR3 contains 15 residues. Germline CDR1 and CDR2: SGHRS and YFSETQ.

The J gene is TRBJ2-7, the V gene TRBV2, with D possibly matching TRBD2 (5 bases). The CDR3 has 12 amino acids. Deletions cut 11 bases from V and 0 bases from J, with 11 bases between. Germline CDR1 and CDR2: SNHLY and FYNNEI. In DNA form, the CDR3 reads TGTGCCGTAGGTACTAGCTCCTACGAGCAGTACTTC. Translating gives CAVGTSSYEQYF. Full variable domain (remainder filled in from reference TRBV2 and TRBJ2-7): EPEVTQTPSHQVTQMGQEVILRCVPISNHLYFYWYRQILGQKVEFLVSFYNNEISEKSEIFDDQFSVERPDGSNFTLKIRSTKLEDSAMYFCAVGTSSYEQYFGPGTRLTVT.

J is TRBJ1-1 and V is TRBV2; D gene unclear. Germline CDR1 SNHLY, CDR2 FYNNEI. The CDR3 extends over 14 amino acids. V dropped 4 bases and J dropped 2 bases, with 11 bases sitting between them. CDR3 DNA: TGTGCCAGCAGTGTACGCACTGTAAACACTGAAGCTTTCTTT. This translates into CASSVRTVNTEAFF. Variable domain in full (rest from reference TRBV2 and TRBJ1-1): EPEVTQTPSHQVTQMGQEVILRCVPISNHLYFYWYRQILGQKVEFLVSFYNNEISEKSEIFDDQFSVERPDGSNFTLKIRSTKLEDSAMYFCASSVRTVNTEAFFGQGTRLTVV.

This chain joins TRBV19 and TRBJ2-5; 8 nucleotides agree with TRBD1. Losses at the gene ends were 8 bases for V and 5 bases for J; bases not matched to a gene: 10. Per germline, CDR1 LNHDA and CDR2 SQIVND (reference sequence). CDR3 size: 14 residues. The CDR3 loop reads CASGSGQGRETQYF. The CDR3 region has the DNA TGTGCCAGTGGAAGCGGACAGGGAAGGGAGACCCAGTACTTC.

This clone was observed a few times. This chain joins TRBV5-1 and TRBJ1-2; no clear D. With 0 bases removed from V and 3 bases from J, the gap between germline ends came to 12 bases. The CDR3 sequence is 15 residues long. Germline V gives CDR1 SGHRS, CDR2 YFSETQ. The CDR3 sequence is CASSLGTGRDYGYTF. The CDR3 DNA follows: TGCGCCAGCAGCTTGGGGACCGGGAGGGACTATGGCTACACCTTC.

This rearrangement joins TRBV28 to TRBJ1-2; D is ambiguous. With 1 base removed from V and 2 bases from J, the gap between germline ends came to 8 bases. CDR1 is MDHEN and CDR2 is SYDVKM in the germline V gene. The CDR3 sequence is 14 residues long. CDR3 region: CASSLSPANYGYTF. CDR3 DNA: TGTGCCAGCAGTTTATCGCCAGCGAACTATGGCTACACCTTC.

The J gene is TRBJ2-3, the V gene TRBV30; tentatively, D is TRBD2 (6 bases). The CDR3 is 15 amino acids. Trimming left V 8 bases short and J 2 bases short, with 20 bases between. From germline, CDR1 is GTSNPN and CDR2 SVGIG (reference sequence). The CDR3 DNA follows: TGTGCCCGAGGTCAGGGCGGGGAGAACACAGATACGCAGTATTTT. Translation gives CARGQGGENTDTQYF.

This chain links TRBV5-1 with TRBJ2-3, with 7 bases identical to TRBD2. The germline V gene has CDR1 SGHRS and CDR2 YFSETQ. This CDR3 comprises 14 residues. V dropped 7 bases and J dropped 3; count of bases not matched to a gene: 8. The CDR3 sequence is CASASGARTDTQYF. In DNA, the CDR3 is TGCGCCAGCGCGAGCGGGGCGAGAACAGATACGCAGTATTTT.

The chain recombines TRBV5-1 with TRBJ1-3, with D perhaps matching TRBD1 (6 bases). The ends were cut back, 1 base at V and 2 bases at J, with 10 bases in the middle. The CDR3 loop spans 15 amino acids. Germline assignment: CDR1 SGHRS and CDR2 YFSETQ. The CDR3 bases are TGCGCCAGCAGCTTGTGGCAGGGGACTGGAAACACCATATATTTT. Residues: CASSLWQGTGNTIYF. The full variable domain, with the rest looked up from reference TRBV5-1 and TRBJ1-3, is KAGVTQTPRYLIKTRGQQVTLSCSPISGHRSVSWYQQTPGQGLQFLFEYFSETQRNKGNFPGRFSGRQFSNSRSEMNVSTLELGDSALYLCASSLWQGTGNTIYFGEGSWLTVV.

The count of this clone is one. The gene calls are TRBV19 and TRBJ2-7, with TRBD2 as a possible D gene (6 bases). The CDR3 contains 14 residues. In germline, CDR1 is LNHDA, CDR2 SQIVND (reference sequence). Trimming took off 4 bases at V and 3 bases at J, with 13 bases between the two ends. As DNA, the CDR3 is TGTGCCAGTAGTAGGAGGGACGGCAGCTACGAGCAGTACTTC. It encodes CASSRRDGSYEQYF.

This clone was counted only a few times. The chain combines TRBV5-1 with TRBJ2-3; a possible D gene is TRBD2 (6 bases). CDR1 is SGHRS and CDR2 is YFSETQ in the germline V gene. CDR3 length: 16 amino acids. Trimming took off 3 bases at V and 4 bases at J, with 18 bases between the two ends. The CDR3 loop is CASSSGRGTVSDTQYF. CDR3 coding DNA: TGCGCCAGCAGCTCGGGGCGGGGCACCGTGTCAGATACGCAGTATTTT. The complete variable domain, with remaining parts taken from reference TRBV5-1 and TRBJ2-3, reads KAGVTQTPRYLIKTRGQQVTLSCSPISGHRSVSWYQQTPGQGLQFLFEYFSETQRNKGNFPGRFSGRQFSNSRSEMNVSTLELGDSALYLCASSSGRGTVSDTQYFGPGTRLTVL.

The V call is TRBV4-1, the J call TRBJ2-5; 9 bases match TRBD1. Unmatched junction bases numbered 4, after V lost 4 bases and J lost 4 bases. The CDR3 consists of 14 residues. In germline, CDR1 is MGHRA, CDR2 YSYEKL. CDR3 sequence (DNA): TGCGCCAGCAGCCCGACAGGGGGTAGAGAGACCCAGTACTTC. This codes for CASSPTGGRETQYF.